The rows below give T cell receptor beta chains drawn from one sample of a study of T cells in Graves' hyperthyroidism and ophthalmopathy. From the multiplex PCR reads, TCRdb called clonotypes with MiXCR, one entry per CDR3 protein. The sample gives about 420,000 distinct CDR3 sequences, roughly 15% of which show up once; 5% to 6.5% is in the top ten. Sequencing was performed on blood. Receptors were obtained from a woman in her late teens or twenties with Graves' hyperthyroidism. Each CDR3 is given with its conserved first and last residue. D genes are given only for firm matches. Clone sizes are given selectively: once, few, many, or a class where the clone is expanded.

d_gene: TRBD1; abundance: many; j_gene: TRBJ1-3; v_gene: TRBV12-3/TRBV12-4; CDR3nt: TGTGCCAGCAGTCCGTGGACAGGGTCTGGAAACACCATATATTTT; CDR3aa: CASSPWTGSGNTIYF
d_gene: TRBD1; abundance: NA; j_gene: TRBJ1-1; v_gene: TRBV6-6; CDR3nt: TGTGCCAGCAGTTACTCGGGACAGTACTTCTTT; CDR3aa: CASSYSGQYFF
d_gene: NA; abundance: many; j_gene: TRBJ1-1; v_gene: TRBV6-6; CDR3nt: TGTGCCAGCAGTTACAGAACAGGGACCACTGAAGCTTTCTTT; CDR3aa: CASSYRTGTTEAFF
d_gene: TRBD2; abundance: many; j_gene: TRBJ2-5; v_gene: TRBV28; CDR3nt: TGTGCCAGCAGTTCCGCGGGGGGCTCGGAGACCCAGTACTTC; CDR3aa: CASSSAGGSETQYF
d_gene: TRBD2; abundance: NA; j_gene: TRBJ2-7; v_gene: TRBV6-2/TRBV6-3; CDR3nt: TGTGCCAGCAGACCCGGGGGAGCGGGAGGAAAGGTCTACAATGAGCAGTACTTC; CDR3aa: CASRPGGAGGKVYNEQYF
d_gene: NA; abundance: many; j_gene: TRBJ2-1; v_gene: TRBV12-3/TRBV12-4; CDR3nt: TGTGCCAGCAGTGTCCGGGACTGGGCATACAATGAGCAGTTCTTC; CDR3aa: CASSVRDWAYNEQFF
d_gene: NA; abundance: many; j_gene: TRBJ1-1; v_gene: TRBV7-9; CDR3nt: TGTGCCAGCAGCTCCCCGGCAGAGAACACTGAAGCTTTCTTT; CDR3aa: CASSSPAENTEAFF
d_gene: TRBD1; abundance: many; j_gene: TRBJ1-5; v_gene: TRBV6-5; CDR3nt: TGTGCCAGCAGTTACTCGGACAGGGAATCGGTTAGCAATCAGCCCCAGCATTTT; CDR3aa: CASSYSDRESVSNQPQHF
d_gene: NA; abundance: many; j_gene: TRBJ1-5; v_gene: TRBV10-3; CDR3nt: TGTGCCATCAGTGAAGGGGGGGCCGTGCAGCCCCAGCATTTT; CDR3aa: CAISEGGAVQPQHF
d_gene: NA; abundance: many; j_gene: TRBJ1-4; v_gene: TRBV12-3/TRBV12-4; CDR3nt: TGTGCCAGCAGTTCCTCCCCAGGGGCCACTAATGAAAAACTGTTTTTT; CDR3aa: CASSSSPGATNEKLFF
d_gene: TRBD2; abundance: NA; j_gene: TRBJ2-5; v_gene: TRBV11-2; CDR3nt: TGTGCCAGCAGCTTAGGGGTATCGGCGGGAGGGATGGGGGAGACCCAGTACTTC; CDR3aa: CASSLGVSAGGMGETQYF
d_gene: TRBD2; abundance: many; j_gene: TRBJ2-1; v_gene: TRBV6-1; CDR3nt: TGTGCCAGCAAATGGACTAGCGGGAGGGACAATGAGCAGTTCTTC; CDR3aa: CASKWTSGRDNEQFF
d_gene: NA; abundance: many; j_gene: TRBJ1-6; v_gene: TRBV12-3/TRBV12-4; CDR3nt: TGTGCCAGCAGTTTACGGAGCTCCTATAATTCACCCCTCCACTTT; CDR3aa: CASSLRSSYNSPLHF
d_gene: NA; abundance: many; j_gene: TRBJ1-1; v_gene: TRBV6-1; CDR3nt: TGTGCCAGCAGACGCCCTGGGCACATGAACACTGAAGCTTTCTTT; CDR3aa: CASRRPGHMNTEAFF
d_gene: NA; abundance: NA; j_gene: TRBJ2-6; v_gene: TRBV20-1; CDR3nt: TGCAGTGCTAGAGAGTTCCGCTCTGGGGCCAACGTCCTGACTTTC; CDR3aa: CSAREFRSGANVLTF
d_gene: NA; abundance: NA; j_gene: TRBJ2-1; v_gene: TRBV6-4; CDR3nt: TGTGCCAGCAGTGACCGCCTCCTTGGTGAGCAGCTCTTC; CDR3aa: CASSDRLLGEQLF
d_gene: TRBD1; abundance: many; j_gene: TRBJ2-3; v_gene: TRBV6-1; CDR3nt: TGTGCCAGCAGTCCCCCCACAGGGGCAGATACGCAGTATTTT; CDR3aa: CASSPPTGADTQYF
d_gene: NA; abundance: many; j_gene: TRBJ1-2; v_gene: TRBV2; CDR3nt: TGTGCCAGCAGTGAACGAGCATATGGCTACACCTTC; CDR3aa: CASSERAYGYTF
d_gene: TRBD1; abundance: NA; j_gene: TRBJ2-1; v_gene: TRBV18; CDR3nt: TGTGCCAGCTCTGTTATGGGACAGGGGGTCAATGAGCAGTTCTTC; CDR3aa: CASSVMGQGVNEQFF
d_gene: NA; abundance: many; j_gene: TRBJ2-7; v_gene: TRBV9; CDR3nt: TGTGCCAGCAGCGTAGCTACAGGGAACTACGAGCAGTACTTC; CDR3aa: CASSVATGNYEQYF
d_gene: TRBD2; abundance: few; j_gene: TRBJ2-7; v_gene: TRBV20-1; CDR3nt: TGCAGTGCTCTTTCCGGGACTAGCGGGGACGAGCAGTACTTC; CDR3aa: CSALSGTSGDEQYF
d_gene: TRBD2; abundance: NA; j_gene: TRBJ2-1; v_gene: TRBV7-3; CDR3nt: TGTGCCAGCAGCTTAACGGCAGCGGGATTCACCAATGAGCAGTTCTTC; CDR3aa: CASSLTAAGFTNEQFF
d_gene: TRBD1; abundance: few; j_gene: TRBJ1-2; v_gene: TRBV5-6; CDR3nt: TGTGCCAGCAGCCCGGGGACAGGGCTTAGGGGCTACACCTTC; CDR3aa: CASSPGTGLRGYTF
d_gene: TRBD1; abundance: many; j_gene: TRBJ1-5; v_gene: TRBV9; CDR3nt: TGTGCCAGCAGCGTAGGGGCAGGGGGATATCAGCCCCAGCATTTT; CDR3aa: CASSVGAGGYQPQHF
d_gene: NA; abundance: many; j_gene: TRBJ2-7; v_gene: TRBV10-3; CDR3nt: TGTGCCATCAGCCCATCGAGGTACGAGCAGTACTTC; CDR3aa: CAISPSRYEQYF
d_gene: TRBD2; abundance: NA; j_gene: TRBJ2-1; v_gene: TRBV4-3; CDR3nt: TGCGCCAGCAGCCGCATACTAGCGGGAGGGCCTTATAATGAGCAGTTCTTC; CDR3aa: CASSRILAGGPYNEQFF
d_gene: TRBD2; abundance: many; j_gene: TRBJ2-3; v_gene: TRBV12-3/TRBV12-4; CDR3nt: TGTGCCAGCAGTCCGACTAGCGGGGAAACCTGGGGCACAGATACGCAGTATTTT; CDR3aa: CASSPTSGETWGTDTQYF
d_gene: NA; abundance: once; j_gene: TRBJ2-7; v_gene: TRBV7-2; CDR3nt: TGTGCCAGCAGCTCCTCCGCAGGGCTCGAGCAGTACTTC; CDR3aa: CASSSSAGLEQYF
d_gene: NA; abundance: many; j_gene: TRBJ2-7; v_gene: TRBV20-1; CDR3nt: TGCAGTGCTAGAGCCGACTGGAGCGACGAGCAGTACTTC; CDR3aa: CSARADWSDEQYF
d_gene: TRBD2; abundance: many; j_gene: TRBJ2-1; v_gene: TRBV20-1; CDR3nt: TGCAGTGCTAGAAAGGGTGCGGGAGGGCCTTACAATGAGCAGTTCTTC; CDR3aa: CSARKGAGGPYNEQFF
d_gene: NA; abundance: NA; j_gene: TRBJ2-2; v_gene: TRBV19; CDR3nt: TGTGCCAGTAGTATGTGGAGGAACACCGGGGAGCTGTTTTTT; CDR3aa: CASSMWRNTGELFF
d_gene: NA; abundance: NA; j_gene: TRBJ2-7; v_gene: TRBV10-2; CDR3nt: TGCGCCAGCAGCGCCAACCGGGAGCCAGGCGGCCCCTACGAGCAGTACTTC; CDR3aa: CASSANREPGGPYEQYF
d_gene: NA; abundance: once; j_gene: TRBJ2-5; v_gene: TRBV20-1; CDR3nt: TGCAGTGCTAGTTCGGGGGGCAAGGAGACCCAGTACTTC; CDR3aa: CSASSGGKETQYF
d_gene: NA; abundance: many; j_gene: TRBJ1-1; v_gene: TRBV7-9; CDR3nt: TGTGCCAGCAGCTTATCGGGGGGGCACACTGAAGCTTTCTTT; CDR3aa: CASSLSGGHTEAFF
d_gene: TRBD1; abundance: many; j_gene: TRBJ1-5; v_gene: TRBV6-1; CDR3nt: TGTGCCAGCAGTGAACAGGGACAGACTAGCAATCAGCCCCAGCATTTT; CDR3aa: CASSEQGQTSNQPQHF